The T cell receptor (beta chain) described here comes from a study of blood T cell repertoires in COVID-19. On the study more broadly: Italy, Spain and the United States were the sources of the convalescent and acute COVID-19 samples. T cells, B-cell-depleted T cells, or PBMCs supplied cDNA or gDNA.

There are 15 residues in the CDR3. Trimming removed 2 bases from V and 0 bases from J, with 11 bases in between. The germline gives CDR1 KGHSH, CDR2 LQKENI. Original data processing: The authors estimated nucleated cell counts from reference gene primer amplification. Generated by immunoSEQ multiplex PCR, the TCRdb table keeps only in-frame clones and is missing some. V, J and clone size are taken as reported in that table, and D and trimming were inferred from the DNA itself. There are hundreds of thousands of clones in the sample; roughly nine tenths occur only once, and over 9.5% lies in the top ten.

The gene calls are TRBV18 and TRBJ2-7, with a possible D match to TRBD1 (5 bases). The source is a woman aged 18 to 35 who had recovered from COVID-19. What was sequenced was peripheral blood. The CDR3 nucleotides are TGTGCCAGCTCACCATCCCGTACAGGCTCCTACGAGCAGTACTTC. This translates into CASSPSRTGSYEQYF.